Sequencing of this T cell receptor beta chain was carried out in a study of blood T cell repertoires in COVID-19. Losses at the gene ends were 5 bases for V and 5 bases for J; bases not matched to a gene: 7. Germline CDR1 reads SGHNT; CDR2 reads YYREEE (reference sequence). This CDR3 contains 14 residues. The repertoire was sequenced with immunoSEQ multiplex PCR; TCRdb's copy has only in-frame clones and lacks some. The sample contains over 150,000 clones, about 90% of which appear only once. The source is a woman between 50 and 59 years old who had recovered from COVID-19. Sequenced sample: PBMCs or T cells enriched from blood (not recorded which). This chain connects TRBV5-4 to TRBJ2-1; TRBD1 matches 7 bases. CDR3 residues: CASSYDREDNEQFF. Written as DNA, the CDR3 is TGTGCCAGCAGTTACGACAGGGAAGACAATGAGCAGTTCTTC. Based on the CDR3 plus reference TRBV5-4 and TRBJ2-1, the full variable domain is ETGVTQSPTHLIKTRGQQVTLRCSSQSGHNTVSWYQQALGQGPQFIFQYYREEENGRGNFPPRFSGLQFPNYSSELNVNALELDDSALYLCASSYDREDNEQFFGPGTRLTVL.